The present T cell receptor (beta chain) was sequenced within a study of cytomegalovirus exposure and HLA in healthy donors. About this clone: Antigen unknown.

CDR1 is LNHDA, CDR2 SQIVND, per germline (reference sequence). The CDR3 runs to 16 residues. V lost 6 bases and J 0 bases, leaving 18 bases between the germline ends. General study findings and limits: It was confirmed in vitro that a few of the CMV-associated chains were specific for CMV antigens. Per published reports, the classifier diagnosed cytomegalovirus status with high specificity and sensitivity. While the bulk of TCR sequences proved rare, some public TCRs turned up in many donors.

Only in-frame clones appear in the TCRdb table, and some are missing; sequencing was by immunoSEQ multiplex PCR. In the table there are 250,000 to 400,000 clones, approximately 88% of which are singletons. The chain recombines TRBV19 with TRBJ2-7; D might be TRBD2 (6 bases). This clonotype was obtained from a man between 25 and 39 years old in good health and CMV-seronegative. Source material: PBMCs. The DNA for the CDR3 is TGTGCCAGTAGACGAAGTAGCGGCCCTAGCTCCTACGAGCAGTACTTC. Its translation is CASRRSSGPSSYEQYF.